One TCR beta chain is described in this entry. The CDR3 is 19 amino acids. V lost 3 bases, J lost 4 bases, and 18 bases stayed unmatched. The germline V gene encodes CDR1 MGHRA and CDR2 YSYEKL. The sample comes from a study of cytomegalovirus exposure and HLA in healthy donors. PCR used 60 Vbeta primers and 13 Jbeta primers. Sequencing was performed with immunoSEQ multiplex PCR; in TCRdb, only in-frame clones are kept and a portion is missing. The sample lists roughly 240,000 clones; roughly 84% were seen once. The material sequenced was PBMCs. The sequence came from a girl aged 2 to 9 in good health and CMV-seronegative. This chain links TRBV4-1 with TRBJ1-1; TRBD1 agrees at 9 bases. The CDR3 here is CASSHKQGALWESSTEAFF. CDR3 in DNA: TGCGCCAGCAGCCACAAACAGGGGGCCCTGTGGGAATCGAGCACTGAAGCTTTCTTT.